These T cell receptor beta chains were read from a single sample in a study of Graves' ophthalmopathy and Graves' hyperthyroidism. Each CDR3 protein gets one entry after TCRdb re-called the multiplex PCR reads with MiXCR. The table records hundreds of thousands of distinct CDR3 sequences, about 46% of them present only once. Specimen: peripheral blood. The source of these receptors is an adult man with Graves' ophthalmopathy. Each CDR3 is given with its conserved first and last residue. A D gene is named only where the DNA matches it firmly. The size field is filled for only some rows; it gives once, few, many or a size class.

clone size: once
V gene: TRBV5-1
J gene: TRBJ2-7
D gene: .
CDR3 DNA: TGCGCCAGCAGCTTGCCAGGGCCCACAGATACGCAGTACTTC
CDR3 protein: CASSLPGPTDTQYF

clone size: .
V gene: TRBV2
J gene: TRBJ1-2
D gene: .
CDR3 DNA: TGTGCCAGCAGTGAAGAGAGGGACAATGGCTACACCTTC
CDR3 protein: CASSEERDNGYTF

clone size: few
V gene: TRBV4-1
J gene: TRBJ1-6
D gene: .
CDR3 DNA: TGCGCCAGCAGCCAAGGAGGGGGATCCTATAATTCACCCCTCCACTTT
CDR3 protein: CASSQGGGSYNSPLHF

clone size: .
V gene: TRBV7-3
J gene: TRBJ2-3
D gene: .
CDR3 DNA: TGTGCCAGCGGGGGGGCCAGTGTGGATACGCAGTATTTT
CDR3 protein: CASGGASVDTQYF

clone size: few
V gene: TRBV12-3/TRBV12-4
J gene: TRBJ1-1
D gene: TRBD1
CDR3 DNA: TGTGCCAGCAGGGTAGCGGGGCAGGGGGCCTCTGAAGCTTTCTTT
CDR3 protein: CASRVAGQGASEAFF

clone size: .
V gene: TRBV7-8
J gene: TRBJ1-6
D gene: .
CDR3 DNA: TGTGCCAGCAGCCCCAGGGGTCGGAATTCACCCCCCCACTTT
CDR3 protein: CASSPRGRNSPPHF

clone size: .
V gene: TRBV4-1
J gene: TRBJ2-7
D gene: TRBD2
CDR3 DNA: TGCGCCAGCAGCCAAGATGTAAGCGGGAGGGTTTACGAGCAGTACTTC
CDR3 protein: CASSQDVSGRVYEQYF

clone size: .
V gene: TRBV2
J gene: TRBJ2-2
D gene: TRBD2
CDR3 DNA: TGTGCCAGCAGGGGAGTAGCGGGTTGGACCGGGGAGCTGTTTTTT
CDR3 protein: CASRGVAGWTGELFF

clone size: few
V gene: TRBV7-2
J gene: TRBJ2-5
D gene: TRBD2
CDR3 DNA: TGTGCCAGCCGCACTAGCGGGGGGGCATTTGAAGAGACCCAGTACTTC
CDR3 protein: CASRTSGGAFEETQYF

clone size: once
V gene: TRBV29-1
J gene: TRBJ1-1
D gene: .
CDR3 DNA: TGCAGCGTTGAGGGCAGGGGCATAGGGGGTGCTGAAGCTTTCTTT
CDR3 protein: CSVEGRGIGGAEAFF

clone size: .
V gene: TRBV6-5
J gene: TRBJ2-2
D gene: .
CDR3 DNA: TGTGCCAGCAGTTACAGTCAGTTCGGGGAGCTGTTTTTT
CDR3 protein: CASSYSQFGELFF

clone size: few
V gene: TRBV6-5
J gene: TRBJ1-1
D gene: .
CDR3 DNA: TGTGCCAGCAGCTCCCTACCGACGGAGGAGAACACTGAAGCTTTCTTT
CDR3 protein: CASSSLPTEENTEAFF

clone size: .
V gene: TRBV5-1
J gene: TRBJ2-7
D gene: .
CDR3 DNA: TGCGCCAGCAGCTTGTGGGGGTACAGTTCCTACGAGCAGTACTTC
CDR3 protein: CASSLWGYSSYEQYF

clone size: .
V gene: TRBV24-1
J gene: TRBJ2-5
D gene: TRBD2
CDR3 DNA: TGTGCCACCAGTGACCCGACGGGACTAGCGGCGCAAGAGACCCAGTACTTC
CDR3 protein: CATSDPTGLAAQETQYF

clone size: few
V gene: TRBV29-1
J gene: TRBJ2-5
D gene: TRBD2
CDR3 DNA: TGCAGCGGAAGCGGGGAAGAGACCCAGTACTTC
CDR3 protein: CSGSGEETQYF

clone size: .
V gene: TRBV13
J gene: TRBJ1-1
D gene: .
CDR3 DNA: TGTGCCAGCAGCTTTAGCAGGGCGAACACTGAAGCTTTCTTT
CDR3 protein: CASSFSRANTEAFF

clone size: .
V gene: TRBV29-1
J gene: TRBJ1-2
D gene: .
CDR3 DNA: TGCAGCTTAGCGACGGATTATGGCTACACCTTC
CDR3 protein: CSLATDYGYTF

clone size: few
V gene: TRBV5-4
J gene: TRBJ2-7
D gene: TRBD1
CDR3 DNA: TGTGCCAGCAGCTCACTCCGGGACAGGGGCGAGCAGTACTTC
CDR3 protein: CASSSLRDRGEQYF

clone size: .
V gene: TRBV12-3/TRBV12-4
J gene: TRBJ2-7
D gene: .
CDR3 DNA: TGTGCCAGCAGTACAGCATACGAGCAGTACTTC
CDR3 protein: CASSTAYEQYF

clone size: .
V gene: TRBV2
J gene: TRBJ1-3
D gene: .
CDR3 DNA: TGTGCCAGCAGTGGGGGACTCTCTGGAAACACCATATATTTT
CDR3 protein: CASSGGLSGNTIYF

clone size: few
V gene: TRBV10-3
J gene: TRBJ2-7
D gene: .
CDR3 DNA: TGTGCCATCACCGCTGGGGGACTCTCCTACGAGCAGTACTTC
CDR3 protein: CAITAGGLSYEQYF

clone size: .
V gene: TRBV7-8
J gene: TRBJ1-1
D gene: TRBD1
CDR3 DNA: TGTGCCAGCAGCTTAGCTTACAGGGGTAACACTGAAGCTTTCTTT
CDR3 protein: CASSLAYRGNTEAFF

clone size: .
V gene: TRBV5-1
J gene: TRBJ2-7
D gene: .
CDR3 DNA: TGCGCCAGCAGCTTGTCACAGGGAGGGACCTACGGGCAGTACTTC
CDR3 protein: CASSLSQGGTYGQYF

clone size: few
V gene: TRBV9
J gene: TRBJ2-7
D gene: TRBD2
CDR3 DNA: TGTGCCAGCAGCCCCGGGGGCGGGCTAGCGGGAGCCGAGCAGTACTTC
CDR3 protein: CASSPGGGLAGAEQYF

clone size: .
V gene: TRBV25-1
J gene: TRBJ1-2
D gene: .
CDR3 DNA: TGTGCCAGCCGCGAAGAGGGCAACTATGGCTACACCTTC
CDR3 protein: CASREEGNYGYTF

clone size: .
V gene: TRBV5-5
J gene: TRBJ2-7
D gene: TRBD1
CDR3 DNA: TGTGCCAGCAGCCCGACAGGGGGCGATTACGAGCAGTACTTC
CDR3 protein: CASSPTGGDYEQYF

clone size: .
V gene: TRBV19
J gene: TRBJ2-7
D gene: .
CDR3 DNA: TGTGCCAGTAGTATAGGGGGTTTTGCGAACTCCTACGAGCAGTACTTC
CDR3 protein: CASSIGGFANSYEQYF

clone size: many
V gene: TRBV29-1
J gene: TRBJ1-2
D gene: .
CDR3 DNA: TGCAGCGTTGAAGGCCCGAACGGGGACTATGGCTACACCTTC
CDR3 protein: CSVEGPNGDYGYTF

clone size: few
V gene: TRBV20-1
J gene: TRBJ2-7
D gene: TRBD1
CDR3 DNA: TGCAGTGCTAGGGGGTCAGGGGGTAGGTACGAGCAGTACTTC
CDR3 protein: CSARGSGGRYEQYF

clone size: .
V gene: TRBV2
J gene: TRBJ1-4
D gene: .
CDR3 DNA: TGTGCCAGTACGACGGCTAATGAAAAACTGTTTTTT
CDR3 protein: CASTTANEKLFF

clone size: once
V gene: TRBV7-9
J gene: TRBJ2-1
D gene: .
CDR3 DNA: TGTGCCAGCAGCTTACGGAGGGGGCTCTTCGATGAGCAGTTCTTC
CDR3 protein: CASSLRRGLFDEQFF

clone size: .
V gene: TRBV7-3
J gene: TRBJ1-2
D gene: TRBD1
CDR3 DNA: TGTGCCAGCAGCAAGCGGACAGGCCTGAACTATGGCTACACCTTC
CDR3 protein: CASSKRTGLNYGYTF

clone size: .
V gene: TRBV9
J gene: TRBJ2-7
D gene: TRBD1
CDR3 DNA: TGTGCCAGCAGCCAGGGACAGGTGGGCGAGCAGTACTTC
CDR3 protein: CASSQGQVGEQYF

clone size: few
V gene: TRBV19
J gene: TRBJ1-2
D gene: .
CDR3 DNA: TGTGCCAGTAACCCCCACGGGGAACTTGGTGGCTACACCTTC
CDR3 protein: CASNPHGELGGYTF

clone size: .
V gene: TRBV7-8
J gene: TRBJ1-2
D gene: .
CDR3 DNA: TGTGCCAGCAGCCTCGACAGGCAGAACTATGGCTACACCTTC
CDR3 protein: CASSLDRQNYGYTF

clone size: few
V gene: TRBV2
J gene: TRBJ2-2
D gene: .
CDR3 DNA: TGTGCCAGCAGTGAGGCAGGGACCGGGGAGCTGTTTTTT
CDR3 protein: CASSEAGTGELFF

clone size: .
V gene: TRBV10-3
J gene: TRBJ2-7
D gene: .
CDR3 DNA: TGTGCCTCCGAGGGGCAGGGCAAAAACGAGCAGTACTTC
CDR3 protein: CASEGQGKNEQYF

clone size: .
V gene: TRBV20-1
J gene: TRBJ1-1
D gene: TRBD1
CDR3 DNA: TGCAGTGCTAGTCCGGCCGGCAGGGGGGCGAACACTGAAGCTTTCTTT
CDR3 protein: CSASPAGRGANTEAFF

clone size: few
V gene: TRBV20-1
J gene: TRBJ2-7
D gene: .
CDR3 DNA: TGCAGTGCTAGGGGCAGATACGAGCAGTACTTC
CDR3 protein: CSARGRYEQYF

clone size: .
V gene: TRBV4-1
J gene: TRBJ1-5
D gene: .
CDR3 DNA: TGCGCCAGCAGCCCACCCGGAGGCAATCAGCCCCAGCATTTT
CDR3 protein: CASSPPGGNQPQHF

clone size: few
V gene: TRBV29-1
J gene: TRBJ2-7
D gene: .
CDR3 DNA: TGCAGCGTTGAATCGGGGAAAACCTACGAGCAGTACTTC
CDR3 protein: CSVESGKTYEQYF

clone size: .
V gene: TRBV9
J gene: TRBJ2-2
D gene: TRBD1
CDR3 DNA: TGTGCCAGCAGCAGGACAGGGGGAGGCACCGGGGAGCTGTTTTTT
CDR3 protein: CASSRTGGGTGELFF